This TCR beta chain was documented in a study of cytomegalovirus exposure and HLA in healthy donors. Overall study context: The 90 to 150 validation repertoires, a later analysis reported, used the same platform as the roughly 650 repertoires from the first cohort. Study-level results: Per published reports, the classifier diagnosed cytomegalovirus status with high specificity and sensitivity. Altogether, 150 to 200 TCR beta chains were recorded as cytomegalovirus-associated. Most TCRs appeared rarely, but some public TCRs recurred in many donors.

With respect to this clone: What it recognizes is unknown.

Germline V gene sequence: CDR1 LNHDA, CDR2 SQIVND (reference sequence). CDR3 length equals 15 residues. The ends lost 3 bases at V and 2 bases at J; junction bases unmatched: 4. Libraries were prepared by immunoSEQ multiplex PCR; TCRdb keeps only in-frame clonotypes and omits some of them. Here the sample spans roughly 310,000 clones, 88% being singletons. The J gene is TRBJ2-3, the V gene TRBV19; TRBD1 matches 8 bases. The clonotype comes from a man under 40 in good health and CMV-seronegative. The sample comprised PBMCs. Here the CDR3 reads CASSISDRDTDTQYF. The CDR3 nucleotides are TGTGCCAGTAGTATTTCGGACAGGGACACAGATACGCAGTATTTT.